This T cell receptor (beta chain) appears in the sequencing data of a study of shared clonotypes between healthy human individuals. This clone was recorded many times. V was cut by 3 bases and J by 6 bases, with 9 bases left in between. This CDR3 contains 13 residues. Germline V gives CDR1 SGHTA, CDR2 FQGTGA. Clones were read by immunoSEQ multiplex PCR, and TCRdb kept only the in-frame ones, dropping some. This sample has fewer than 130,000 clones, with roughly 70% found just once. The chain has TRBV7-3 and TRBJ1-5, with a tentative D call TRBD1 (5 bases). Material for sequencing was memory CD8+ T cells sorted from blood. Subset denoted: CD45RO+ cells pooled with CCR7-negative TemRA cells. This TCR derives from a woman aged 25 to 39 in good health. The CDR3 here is CASSFIDSQPQHF. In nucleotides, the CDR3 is TGTGCCAGCAGCTTCATTGACAGTCAGCCCCAGCATTTT.